This is a list of T cell receptor beta chains from one sample in a study of blood T cell repertoires in COVID-19. Here immunoSEQ multiplex PCR was the method, and the copy in TCRdb shows in-frame clones only, minus some. The sample gives some 340,000 clones, about four fifths of which show up once; 3% is in the top ten. Sequenced material: peripheral blood. These receptors originate from a young man with active or convalescent COVID-19. Both conserved end residues are part of each CDR3. Each record gives: D gene, V gene, J gene, CDR3 length, CDR3 protein. A D gene is named only where the DNA matches it firmly.

TRBD2	TRBV7-9	TRBJ2-1	15	CASSRSGRAYNEQFF
TRBD1	TRBV2	TRBJ1-5	14	CASIDTGGGQPQHF
-	TRBV11-3	TRBJ2-1	14	CASSFPTGSGEQFF
-	TRBV4-1	TRBJ1-1	15	CASSQAGVGVTEAFF
TRBD1	TRBV27	TRBJ2-7	16	CASRKTGNLGGYEQYF
-	TRBV30	TRBJ2-4	15	CAWGAGQLAKNIQYF
-	TRBV29-1	TRBJ2-7	13	CSVSPGVSYEQYF
-	TRBV3-1/TRBV3-2	TRBJ1-2	15	CASSQDLAAPYGYTF
TRBD1	TRBV5-1	TRBJ2-3	16	CASSTDRGLRTDTQYF
TRBD1	TRBV9	TRBJ1-2	15	CASSETGTGNYGYTF
TRBD1	TRBV15	TRBJ2-1	14	CAIDRGRSYNEQFF
TRBD1	TRBV3-1/TRBV3-2	TRBJ1-1	13	CASITQGATEAFF
TRBD2	TRBV7-2	TRBJ2-1	14	CASSWTSGSNEQFF
TRBD1	TRBV5-4	TRBJ1-4	14	CASSSDRGFEKLFF
-	TRBV11-2	TRBJ2-7	15	CASSLVPVGAYEQYF
-	TRBV29-1	TRBJ1-4	11	CSGGDKGKLFF
TRBD2	TRBV2	TRBJ2-1	13	CASSLSGGNEQFF
-	TRBV10-3	TRBJ2-3	18	CAISESKGSISSTDTQYF
-	TRBV25-1	TRBJ2-1	16	CASSEPTRSSYNEQFF
TRBD2	TRBV9	TRBJ2-3	16	CASSAGTSGGTDTQYF
-	TRBV7-8	TRBJ1-1	17	CASSLGRFWGRETEAFF
-	TRBV19	TRBJ1-3	15	CASSMGGSSGNTIYF
-	TRBV19	TRBJ1-4	14	CASSGGATNEKLFF
TRBD1	TRBV4-2	TRBJ1-1	15	CASSQDLQGGTMAFF
-	TRBV21-1	TRBJ1-4	18	CASTKRREQGTANEKLFF
-	TRBV7-8	TRBJ2-7	11	CASSLGQEQYF
TRBD2	TRBV5-8	TRBJ2-5	15	CASSLAGLVQETQYF
-	TRBV11-3	TRBJ2-7	13	CASSPSGNYEQYF
-	TRBV7-3	TRBJ2-5	14	CASSSAGSGSTQYF
-	TRBV28	TRBJ2-4	14	CASSLPFVWSIQYF
TRBD2	TRBV24-1	TRBJ2-1	13	CATLGSGGNEQFF
TRBD1	TRBV7-9	TRBJ1-2	12	CASSRTGDGYTF
-	TRBV19	TRBJ1-2	13	CATLSPRGYGYTF
TRBD1	TRBV10-3	TRBJ1-5	14	CAIAQGASNQPQHF
TRBD1	TRBV3-1/TRBV3-2	TRBJ1-6	14	CASSTGTGDSPLHF
-	TRBV18	TRBJ1-2	14	CASSPRQSNYGYTF
TRBD1	TRBV6-5	TRBJ2-7	11	CAGQGRDEQYF
-	TRBV5-1	TRBJ2-7	13	CASRIQDSYEQYF
TRBD2	TRBV27	TRBJ2-7	15	CASSLRGLAWYEQYF
TRBD2	TRBV2	TRBJ2-1	18	CASSDILAGGLSYNEQFF
-	TRBV7-9	TRBJ1-1	14	CASSLGTANTEAFF
-	TRBV19	TRBJ2-3	14	CATKWGPGTDTQYF
-	TRBV21-1	TRBJ1-1	16	CASSDRDREGNTEAFF
TRBD1	TRBV10-1	TRBJ1-2	16	CASSESCRTGAYGYTF
-	TRBV11-2	TRBJ2-5	14	CASSPRDIQQTQYF
TRBD2	TRBV19	TRBJ2-5	16	CASSPGSGSHQETQYF
TRBD2	TRBV7-6	TRBJ2-5	16	CASSPRLAGVTETQYF
-	TRBV18	TRBJ1-1	14	CASSPGGANTEAFF
-	TRBV4-1	TRBJ1-2	12	CASSPGLYGYTF
TRBD1	TRBV30	TRBJ1-4	15	CAWSYPGTGAEKLFF
-	TRBV7-9	TRBJ1-1	13	CASSSSVNTEAFF
TRBD2	TRBV19	TRBJ2-1	17	CASSIRTSGGSYNEQFF
TRBD2	TRBV4-2	TRBJ2-3	13	CASSPTSGDTQYF
-	TRBV7-9	TRBJ2-7	15	CASSPRAGGSYEQYF
-	TRBV27	TRBJ1-5	16	CASSSGTLRSNQPQHF